One sample yielded the 9 T cell receptor beta chains listed below, sequenced in a study of T cells in Graves' hyperthyroidism and ophthalmopathy. RNA transcripts yielded amplified TCR beta CDR3 regions. First-round RT-PCR targeting the TCR CDR3 was performed with the HTBI primer set. TCRdb called the multiplex PCR reads again in MiXCR, with one record for every CDR3 protein. Of hundreds of thousands of distinct CDR3 sequences listed, roughly 20% were seen once; the top ten hold 15% to 20%. Sequenced material: blood. All receptors derive from a woman aged 45 to 65 with Graves' hyperthyroidism that later progressed to Graves' ophthalmopathy.

Ten or more counts support this clonotype. The chain has TRBV13 and TRBJ2-5, with 7 bases that match TRBD2. Germline CDR1 PRHDT, CDR2 FYEKMQ (reference sequence). There are 14 residues in the CDR3. J lost 5 bases, V lost 4 bases, and 7 bases had no gene match. CDR3 region: CASSSSGVSETQYF. The CDR3 region has the DNA TGTGCCAGCAGCTCGAGCGGGGTCAGTGAGACCCAGTACTTC.

V usage is TRBV5-5 and J usage is TRBJ1-1; 11 nucleotides align to TRBD1. This CDR3 is built from 17 residues. V was clipped by 4 bases and J by 0 bases; unmatched bases: 8. The germline gives CDR1 SGHKS, CDR2 YYEKEE (reference sequence). CDR3 nucleotide sequence: TGTGCCAGCAGCCTGGCGGACAGGGGGCCCCTGAACACTGAAGCTTTCTTT. Translated: CASSLADRGPLNTEAFF. The complete variable domain, with remaining parts taken from reference TRBV5-5 and TRBJ1-1, reads DAGVTQSPTHLIKTRGQQVTLRCSPISGHKSVSWYQQVLGQGPQFIFQYYEKEERGRGNFPDRFSARQFPNYSSELNVNALLLGDSALYLCASSLADRGPLNTEAFFGQGTRLTVV.

CDR3 in DNA: TGTGCCAGCAGTCCGATGGGACAGGCGAACACTGAAGCTTTCTTT. Translated: CASSPMGQANTEAFF. The chain recombines TRBV27 with TRBJ1-1, with 8 bases aligning to TRBD1. The CDR3 loop spans 15 amino acids. J was trimmed by 1 base and V by 5 bases; bases with no gene match: 6. Germline CDR1 reads MNHEY; CDR2 reads SMNVEV (reference sequence).

This clonotype occurred many times. The chain employs TRBV2 and TRBJ2-6; no firm D call. From germline, CDR1 is SNHLY and CDR2 FYNNEI. Trimming pared 4 bases from V and 0 bases from J, leaving 16 bases between. The CDR3 is 18 residues long. The CDR3 DNA reads TGTGCCAGCAGTGCCTGGGGATCCTCCCACTCTGGGGCCAACGTCCTGACTTTC. Translation gives CASSAWGSSHSGANVLTF.

V is TRBV29-1 and J is TRBJ2-1; 12 bases fit TRBD2. V was clipped by 4 bases and J by 11 bases; unmatched bases: 18. CDR1 and CDR2 from the germline V gene are SQVTM and ANQGSEA. CDR3 size: 17 residues. CDR3 nucleotides: TGCAGCGTTGGAGGGACAAGGACTAGCGGGGCCTTAGGGAAGCAGTTCTTC. The encoded protein is CSVGGTRTSGALGKQFF.

The chain has TRBV7-2 and TRBJ1-2; D is possibly TRBD1 (5 bases). Looked up from germline, CDR1 is SGHTA and CDR2 is FQGNSA. Trimming pared 4 bases from V and 8 bases from J, leaving 17 bases between. This CDR3 is built from 14 residues. Written as DNA, the CDR3 is TGTGCCAGCAGCTCATGGGGTCAGGGTGGCGGCTACACCTTC. Translating gives CASSSWGQGGGYTF. Full variable domain (missing parts from reference TRBV7-2 and TRBJ1-2): GAGVSQSPSNKVTEKGKDVELRCDPISGHTALYWYRQSLGQGLEFLIYFQGNSAPDKSGLPSDRFSAERTGGSVSTLTIQRTQQEDSAVYLCASSSWGQGGGYTFGSGTRLTVV.

This clonotype was seen ten or more times. The V call is TRBV11-2, the J call TRBJ1-2; 9 bases agree with TRBD1. Germline loops: CDR1 SGHAT, CDR2 FQNNGV. Trimming removed 0 bases from V and 8 bases from J; junction bases left unmatched: 7. The length of the CDR3 is 15 residues. CDR3: CASSLDLRTGAGYTF. Written as DNA, the CDR3 is TGTGCCAGCAGCTTAGACCTTCGGACAGGGGCCGGCTACACCTTC.

This clonotype was seen ten or more times. The chain couples TRBV19 to TRBJ1-1; D is unclear. V lost 3 bases and J 4 bases, leaving 9 bases between the germline ends. Germline lookup yields CDR1 LNHDA and CDR2 SQIVND (reference sequence). The CDR3 spans 13 residues. The CDR3 loop reads CASSMRGVTEAFF. As DNA, the CDR3 is TGTGCCAGTAGTATGCGTGGGGTCACTGAAGCTTTCTTT.

The rearrangement links TRBV3-1 to TRBJ2-4; possible D gene TRBD1, 5 bases. The CDR3 is made up of 14 amino acids. CDR1 and CDR2 (germline): LGHDT, YNNKEL (reference sequence). V shed 0 bases and J shed 7 bases, with 10 bases lying between them. The CDR3 region is CASSQDPRVNIQYF. As DNA, the CDR3 is TGTGCCAGCAGCCAAGATCCCAGGGTGAACATTCAGTACTTC. The entire variable domain, with the rest obtained from reference TRBV3-1 and TRBJ2-4, is as follows: DTAVSQTPKYLVTQMGNDKSIKCEQNLGHDTMYWYKQDSKKFLKIMFSYNNKELIINETVPNRFSPKSPDKAHLNLHINSLELGDSAVYFCASSQDPRVNIQYFGAGTRLSVL.